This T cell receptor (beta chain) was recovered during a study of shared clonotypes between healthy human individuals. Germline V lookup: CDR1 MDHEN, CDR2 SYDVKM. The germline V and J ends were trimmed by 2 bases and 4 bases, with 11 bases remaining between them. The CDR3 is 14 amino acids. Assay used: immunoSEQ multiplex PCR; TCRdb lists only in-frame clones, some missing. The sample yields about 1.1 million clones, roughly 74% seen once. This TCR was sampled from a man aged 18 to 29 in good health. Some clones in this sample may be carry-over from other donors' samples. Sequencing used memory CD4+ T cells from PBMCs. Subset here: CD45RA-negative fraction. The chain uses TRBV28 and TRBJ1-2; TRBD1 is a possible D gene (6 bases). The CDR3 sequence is CASSLDRTIYGYTF. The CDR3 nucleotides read TGTGCCAGCAGTTTAGACAGGACGATCTATGGCTACACCTTC.